This entry concerns a single T cell receptor (beta chain). Its target is not known. The data are from a study of T cells in Graves' hyperthyroidism and ophthalmopathy. Study-wide results and caveats: Most clonotypes expanded in the thyroid (above 0.001) were also present in blood.

The source material, RNA transcripts, was used to amplify TCR beta CDR3 regions. In the first-round RT-PCR of the TCR CDR3, the HTBI primer set was used. TCRdb used MiXCR to reprocess the multiplex PCR reads, holding one entry per CDR3 protein. The sample has some 760,000 distinct CDR3 sequences, about 15% seen once; the top ten hold about 9.4%. The V gene's germline CDR1 is SGHVT and CDR2 SQSDAQ. V lost 7 bases to trimming and J lost 0 bases; unmatched junction nucleotides: 16. CDR3 length equals 19 residues. Sequenced material: blood. The clonotype originates from a woman aged 18-35 years with Graves' hyperthyroidism. The chain recombines TRBV7-4 with TRBJ1-5; 9 bases line up with TRBD1. DNA for the CDR3: TGTGCCAGCACCTATGGACAGGGGTCGTTCGAGTATAGCAATCAGCCCCAGCATTTT. It specifies CASTYGQGSFEYSNQPQHF. Using reference TRBV7-4 and TRBJ1-5 for the parts outside the CDR3, the full variable domain is GAGVSQSPRYKVAKRGRDVALRCDSISGHVTLYWYRQTLGQGSEVLTYSQSDAQRDKSGRPSGRFSAERPERSVSTLKIQRTEQGDSAVYLCASTYGQGSFEYSNQPQHFGDGTRLSIL.